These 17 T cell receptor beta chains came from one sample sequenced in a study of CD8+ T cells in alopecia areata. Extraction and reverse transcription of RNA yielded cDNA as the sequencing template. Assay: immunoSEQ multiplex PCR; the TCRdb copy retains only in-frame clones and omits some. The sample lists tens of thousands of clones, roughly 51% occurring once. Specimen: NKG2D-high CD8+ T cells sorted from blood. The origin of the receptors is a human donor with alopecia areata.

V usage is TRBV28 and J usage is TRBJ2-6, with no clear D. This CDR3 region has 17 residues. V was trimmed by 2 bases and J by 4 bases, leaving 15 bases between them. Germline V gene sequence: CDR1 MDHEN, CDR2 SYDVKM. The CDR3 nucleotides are TGTGCCAGCAGTTTAATGAAAAGGGTATCCGGGGCCAACGTCCTGACTTTC. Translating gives CASSLMKRVSGANVLTF.

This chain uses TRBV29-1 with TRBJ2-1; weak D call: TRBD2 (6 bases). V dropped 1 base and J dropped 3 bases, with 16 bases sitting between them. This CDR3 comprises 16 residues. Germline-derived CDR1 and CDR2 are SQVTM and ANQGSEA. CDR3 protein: CSVEVLYGGLYNEQFF. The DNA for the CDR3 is TGCAGCGTTGAAGTCCTGTACGGGGGTCTCTACAATGAGCAGTTCTTC.

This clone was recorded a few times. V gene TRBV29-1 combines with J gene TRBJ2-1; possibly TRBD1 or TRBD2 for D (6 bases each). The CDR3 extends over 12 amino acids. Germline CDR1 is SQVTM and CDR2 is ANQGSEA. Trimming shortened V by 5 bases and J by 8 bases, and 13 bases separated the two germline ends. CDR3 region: CSVRGVRDEQFF. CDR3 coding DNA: TGCAGCGTTAGGGGGGTTCGGGATGAGCAGTTCTTC.

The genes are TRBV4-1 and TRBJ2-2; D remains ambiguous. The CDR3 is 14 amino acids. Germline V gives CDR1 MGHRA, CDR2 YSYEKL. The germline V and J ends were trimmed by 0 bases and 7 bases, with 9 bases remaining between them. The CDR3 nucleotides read TGCGCCAGCAGCCAAGAAGATAGGGACGGGGAGCTGTTTTTT. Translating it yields CASSQEDRDGELFF.

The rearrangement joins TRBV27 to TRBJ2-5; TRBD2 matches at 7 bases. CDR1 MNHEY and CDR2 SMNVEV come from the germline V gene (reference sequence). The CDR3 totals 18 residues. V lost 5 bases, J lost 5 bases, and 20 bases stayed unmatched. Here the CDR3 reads CASSGEGPRTEGVETQYF. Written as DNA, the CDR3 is TGTGCCAGCAGTGGGGAGGGCCCGAGGACGGAGGGAGTTGAGACCCAGTACTTC.

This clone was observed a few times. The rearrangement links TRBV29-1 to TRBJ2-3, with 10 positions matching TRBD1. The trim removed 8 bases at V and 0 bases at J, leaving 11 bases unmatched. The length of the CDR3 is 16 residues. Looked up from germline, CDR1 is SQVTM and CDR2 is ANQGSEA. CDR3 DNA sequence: TGCAGCATCCGGGACAGGGGCCTTCAAAGCACAGATACGCAGTATTTT. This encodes CSIRDRGLQSTDTQYF.

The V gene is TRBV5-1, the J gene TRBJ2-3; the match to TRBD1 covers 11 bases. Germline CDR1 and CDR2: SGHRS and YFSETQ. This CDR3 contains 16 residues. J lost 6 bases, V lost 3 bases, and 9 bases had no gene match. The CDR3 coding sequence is TGCGCCAGCAGCTGGACAGGGGGCGCGGGGGCCGATACGCAGTATTTT. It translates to CASSWTGGAGADTQYF.

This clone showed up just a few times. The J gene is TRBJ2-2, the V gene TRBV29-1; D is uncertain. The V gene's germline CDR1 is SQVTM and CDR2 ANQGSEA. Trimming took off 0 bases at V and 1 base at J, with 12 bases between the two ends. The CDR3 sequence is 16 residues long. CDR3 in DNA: TGCAGCGTTGAAGATCCGTCACTGTGGAACACCGGGGAGCTGTTTTTT. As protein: CSVEDPSLWNTGELFF.

CDR3: CASSIVAGQEYF. For the CDR3, the DNA is TGTGCCAGCAGCATCGTAGCGGGACAGGAGTACTTC. V is TRBV11-2 and J is TRBJ2-7, with D tentatively TRBD1 or TRBD2 (8 bases each). The CDR3 is made up of 12 amino acids. Trimming left V 5 bases short and J 11 bases short, with 16 bases between. The germline V gene has CDR1 SGHAT and CDR2 FQNNGV.

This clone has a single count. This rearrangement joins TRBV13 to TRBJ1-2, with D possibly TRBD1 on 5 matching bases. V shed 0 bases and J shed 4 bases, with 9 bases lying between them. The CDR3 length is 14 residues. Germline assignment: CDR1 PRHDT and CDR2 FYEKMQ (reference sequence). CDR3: CASSLGGTGYGYTF. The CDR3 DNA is TGTGCCAGCAGCTTAGGCGGGACCGGCTATGGCTACACCTTC.

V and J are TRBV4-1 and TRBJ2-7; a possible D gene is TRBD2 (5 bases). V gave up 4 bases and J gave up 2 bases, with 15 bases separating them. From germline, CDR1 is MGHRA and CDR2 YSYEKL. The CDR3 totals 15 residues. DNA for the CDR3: TGCGCCAGCAGCCCTTACCCGTCGGAGGCCTACGAGCAGTACTTC. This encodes CASSPYPSEAYEQYF.

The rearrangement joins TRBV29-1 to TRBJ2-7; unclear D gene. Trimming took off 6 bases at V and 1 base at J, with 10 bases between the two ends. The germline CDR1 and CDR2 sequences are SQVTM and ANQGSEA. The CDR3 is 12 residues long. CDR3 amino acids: CSVESTSYEQYF. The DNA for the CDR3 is TGCAGCGTCGAGTCGACATCCTACGAGCAGTACTTC.

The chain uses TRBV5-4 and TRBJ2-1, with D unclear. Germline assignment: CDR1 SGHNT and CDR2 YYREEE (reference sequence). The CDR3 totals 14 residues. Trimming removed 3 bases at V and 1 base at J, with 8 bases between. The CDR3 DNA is TGTGCCAGCAGCTCCTCCGCTTCCTACAATGAGCAGTTCTTC. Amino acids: CASSSSASYNEQFF.

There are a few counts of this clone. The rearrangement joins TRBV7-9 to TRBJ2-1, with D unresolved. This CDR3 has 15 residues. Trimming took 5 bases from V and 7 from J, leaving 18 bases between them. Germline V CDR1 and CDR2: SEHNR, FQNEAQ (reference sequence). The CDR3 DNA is TGTGCCAGCAGCCCAGTCACCACCGACCAGAATGAGCAGTTCTTC. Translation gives CASSPVTTDQNEQFF.

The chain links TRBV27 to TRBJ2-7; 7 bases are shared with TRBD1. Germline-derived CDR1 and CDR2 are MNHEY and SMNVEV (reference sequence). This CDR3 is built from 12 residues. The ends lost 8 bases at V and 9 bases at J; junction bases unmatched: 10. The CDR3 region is CASGQDRDGQYF. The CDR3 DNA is TGTGCCAGCGGACAGGATAGGGACGGGCAGTACTTC.

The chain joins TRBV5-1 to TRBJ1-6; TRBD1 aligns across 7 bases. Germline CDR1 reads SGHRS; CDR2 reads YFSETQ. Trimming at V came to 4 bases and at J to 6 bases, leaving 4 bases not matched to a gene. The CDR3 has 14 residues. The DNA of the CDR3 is TGCGCCAGCAGCGACCGGGACAGTAATTCACCCCTCCACTTT. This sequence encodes CASSDRDSNSPLHF.

The chain's CDR3 is CASSEVTGDYEQYF. The CDR3 region has the DNA TGTGCCAGCAGTGAAGTAACAGGGGACTACGAGCAGTACTTC. V is TRBV6-5 and J is TRBJ2-7, with 7 bases that match TRBD1. Per the germline V gene, CDR1 is MNHEY and CDR2 is SVGAGI. Trimming cost V 5 bases and J 3 bases; bases outside gene matches: 7. CDR3 length: 14 amino acids.